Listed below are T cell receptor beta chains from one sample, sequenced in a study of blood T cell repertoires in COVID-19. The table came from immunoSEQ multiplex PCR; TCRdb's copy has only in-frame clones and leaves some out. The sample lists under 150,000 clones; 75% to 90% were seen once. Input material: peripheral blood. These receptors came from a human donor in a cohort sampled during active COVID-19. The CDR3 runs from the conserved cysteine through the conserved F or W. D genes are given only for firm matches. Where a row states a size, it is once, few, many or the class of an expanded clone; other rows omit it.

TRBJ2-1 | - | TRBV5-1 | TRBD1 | TGCGCCAGCAGCTTGGCAGACAGGGCGCCGGTGGATGAGCAGTTCTTC | CASSLADRAPVDEQFF
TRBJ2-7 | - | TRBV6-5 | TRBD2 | TGTGCCAGCAGGACTAGCGGGGGGGCCTTTTACGAGCAGTACTTC | CASRTSGGAFYEQYF
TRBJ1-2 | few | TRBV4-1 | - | TGCGCCAGCAGCCAGCCCGGACTTCTTCGACGGGGCTACACCTTC | CASSQPGLLRRGYTF
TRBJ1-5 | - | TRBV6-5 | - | TGTGCCAGCAGTCGAGGACACCGAGATCAGCCCCAGCATTTT | CASSRGHRDQPQHF
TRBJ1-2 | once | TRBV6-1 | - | TGTGCCAGCAGTGAAGCGGGCCGGAGGGGCTACACCTTC | CASSEAGRRGYTF
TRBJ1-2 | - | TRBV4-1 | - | TGCGCCAGCAGCCAAGACCGGGGGTTTTCACCACCCTCAATTAACTATGGCTACACCTTC | CASSQDRGFSPPSINYGYTF
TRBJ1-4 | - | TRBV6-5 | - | TGTGCCAGCAGTTACTCGTCGAGAACCTTTAGTGAAAAACTGTTTTTT | CASSYSSRTFSEKLFF
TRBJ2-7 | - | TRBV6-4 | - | TGTGCCAGCAGTACCGGGACATACTCCTACGAGCAGTACTTC | CASSTGTYSYEQYF
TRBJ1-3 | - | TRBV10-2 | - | TGCGCCAGCAGTGATAACGGCTCTGGAAACACCATATATTTT | CASSDNGSGNTIYF
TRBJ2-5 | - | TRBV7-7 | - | TGTGCCAGCAGCCCAGGGCCACAGGGAAGAGAGACCCAGTACTTC | CASSPGPQGRETQYF
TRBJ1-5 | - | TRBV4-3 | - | TGCGCCAGCAGCCAAGATCCTACCCAGCCCCAGCATTTT | CASSQDPTQPQHF
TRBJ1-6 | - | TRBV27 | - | TGTGCCAGCAGTGCGCTGGGGCCAGCACCCCTCCACTTT | CASSALGPAPLHF
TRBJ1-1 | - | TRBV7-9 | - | TGTGCCAGCAGCGTAGGTACAGGGAGCACTGAAGCTTTCTTT | CASSVGTGSTEAFF
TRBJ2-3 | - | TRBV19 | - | TGTGCCAGCAGTATCGGGCAGGGGATCCCAGATACGCAGTATTTT | CASSIGQGIPDTQYF
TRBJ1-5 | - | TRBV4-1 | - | TGCGCCAGCAGCCGGGCGGGAAATAGCAATCAGCCCCAGCATTTT | CASSRAGNSNQPQHF
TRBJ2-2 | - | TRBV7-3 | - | TGTGCCAGCAGCTTAAGGCTGGGGGCCGCCGGGGAGCTGTTTTTT | CASSLRLGAAGELFF